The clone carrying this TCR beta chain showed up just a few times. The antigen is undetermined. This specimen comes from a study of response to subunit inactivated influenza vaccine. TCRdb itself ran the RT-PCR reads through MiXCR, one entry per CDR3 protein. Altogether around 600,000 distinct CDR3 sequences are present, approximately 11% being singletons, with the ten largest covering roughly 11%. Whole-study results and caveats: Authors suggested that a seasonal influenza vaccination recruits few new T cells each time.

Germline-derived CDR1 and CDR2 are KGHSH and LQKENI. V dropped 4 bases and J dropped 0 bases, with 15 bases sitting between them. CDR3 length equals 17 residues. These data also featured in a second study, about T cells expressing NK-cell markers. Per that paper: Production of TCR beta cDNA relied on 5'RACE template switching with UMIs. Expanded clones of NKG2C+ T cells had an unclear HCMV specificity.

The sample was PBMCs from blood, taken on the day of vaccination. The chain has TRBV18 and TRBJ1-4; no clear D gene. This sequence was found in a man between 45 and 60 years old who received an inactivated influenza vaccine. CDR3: CASSQSSDPATNEKLFF. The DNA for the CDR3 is TGTGCCAGCTCACAATCATCCGACCCTGCAACTAATGAAAAACTGTTTTTT. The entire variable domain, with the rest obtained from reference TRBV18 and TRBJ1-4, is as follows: NAGVMQNPRHLVRRRGQEARLRCSPMKGHSHVYWYRQLPEEGLKFMVYLQKENIIDESGMPKERFSAEFPKEGPSILRIQQVVRGDSAAYFCASSQSSDPATNEKLFFGSGTQLSVL.